Each of the 25 T cell receptor beta chains below was sequenced from the same sample in a study of shared clonotypes between healthy human individuals. Only in-frame clones appear in the TCRdb table, and some are missing; sequencing was by immunoSEQ multiplex PCR. The sample has some 1,600,000 clones, about 98% seen once. The sequencing input was naive CD4+ T cells sorted from blood. Indicated subset: CD45RA+ positively selected. Source of these receptors: a man aged 30 to 39 in good health.

V is TRBV5-1 and J is TRBJ2-5, with D possibly TRBD2 on 5 matching bases. Trimming removed 4 bases at V and 3 bases at J, with 10 bases between. The CDR3 loop spans 13 amino acids. CDR1 is SGHRS and CDR2 is YFSETQ in the germline V gene. CDR3 sequence (DNA): TGCGCCAGCAGCGGGAGCACAAAAGAGACCCAGTACTTC. This encodes CASSGSTKETQYF.

The chain carries TRBV11-2 and TRBJ2-5, with TRBD2 matching over 10 bases. Trimming took 5 bases from V and 0 from J; bases not matched to a gene: 6. The CDR3 totals 16 residues. Germline CDR1 is SGHAT and CDR2 is FQNNGV. The DNA for the CDR3 is TGTGCCAGCAGCCAAGGGACTAGCGCCCACCAAGAGACCCAGTACTTC. It specifies CASSQGTSAHQETQYF. Filled out from reference TRBV11-2 and TRBJ2-5, the complete variable domain reads EAGVAQSPRYKIIEKRQSVAFWCNPISGHATLYWYQQILGQGPKLLIQFQNNGVVDDSQLPKDRFSAERLKGVDSTLKIQPAKLEDSAVYLCASSQGTSAHQETQYFGPGTRLLVL.

This clone occurred once. The chain joins TRBV28 to TRBJ1-4; D might be TRBD1 (5 bases). The germline V and J ends were trimmed by 4 bases and 5 bases, with 14 bases remaining between them. Germline loops: CDR1 MDHEN, CDR2 SYDVKM. CDR3 length equals 15 residues. CDR3 amino acids: CASSSRESGNEKLFF. The CDR3 DNA follows: TGTGCCAGCAGTTCCAGGGAGTCTGGGAATGAAAAACTGTTTTTT. The full variable domain, completed using reference TRBV28 and TRBJ1-4, is DVKVTQSSRYLVKRTGEKVFLECVQDMDHENMFWYRQDPGLGLRLIYFSYDVKMKEKGDIPEGYSVSREKKERFSLILESASTNQTSMYLCASSSRESGNEKLFFGSGTQLSVL.

V gene TRBV6-5 combines with J gene TRBJ2-7, with 10 bases identical to TRBD2. This CDR3 has 15 residues. V shed 8 bases and J 0 bases; nucleotides not matched to a gene: 7. The germline CDR1 and CDR2 sequences are MNHEY and SVGAGI. The CDR3 DNA sequence: TGTGCCAGCTGGGGGAGACTAGCGGGCTCCTACGAGCAGTACTTC. Protein sequence: CASWGRLAGSYEQYF.

J is TRBJ2-7 and V is TRBV6-5, with D perhaps given as TRBD1 or TRBD2 (5 bases each). The V end lost 0 bases, the J end lost 9 bases, and 12 bases lay between the germline ends. Looked up from germline, CDR1 is MNHEY and CDR2 is SVGAGI. The length of the CDR3 is 13 residues. The CDR3 loop reads CASSYSPRDGQYF. CDR3 coding DNA: TGTGCCAGCAGTTACTCCCCACGGGACGGGCAGTACTTC.

This chain links TRBV10-3 with TRBJ1-2; D unresolved. The CDR3 length is 10 residues. V dropped 8 bases and J dropped 8 bases, with 9 bases sitting between them. The germline V gene has CDR1 ENHRY and CDR2 SYGVKD. Here the CDR3 reads CAIRVWGYTF. The CDR3 DNA follows: TGTGCCATCCGGGTGTGGGGCTACACCTTC.

This chain's CDR3 is CASSMMGARTDTQYF. The CDR3 nucleotides are TGTGCCAGTAGTATGATGGGGGCCCGCACAGATACGCAGTATTTT. The chain employs TRBV19 and TRBJ2-3, with D maybe TRBD1 (6 bases). Trimming removed 3 bases at V and 1 base at J, with 11 bases between. Per germline, CDR1 LNHDA and CDR2 SQIVND (reference sequence). This CDR3 has 15 residues.

The V and J genes are TRBV27 and TRBJ1-2; D possibly corresponds to TRBD1 (6 bases). Germline assignment: CDR1 MNHEY and CDR2 SMNVEV (reference sequence). CDR3 length: 17 amino acids. Trimming removed 2 bases at V and 2 bases at J, with 18 bases between. The CDR3 DNA reads as TGTGCCAGCAGTTTACGATGGGGGCGGGGGGAAAACTATGGCTACACCTTC. Its protein product is CASSLRWGRGENYGYTF.

This clone has just one count. The chain carries TRBV7-9 and TRBJ2-1; 9 positions match TRBD2. V shed 5 bases and J 3 bases; nucleotides not matched to a gene: 11. CDR3 length equals 17 residues. Germline CDR1 reads SEHNR; CDR2 reads FQNEAQ (reference sequence). The CDR3 DNA follows: TGTGCCAGCAGCCACCGCATAAGTAGCGGGAGCTACAATGAGCAGTTCTTC. Translating gives CASSHRISSGSYNEQFF.

The chain links TRBV7-6 to TRBJ2-7, with a possible D match to TRBD1 (6 bases). Germline assignment: CDR1 SGHVS and CDR2 FNYEAQ. This CDR3 has 17 amino acids. V was cut by 5 bases and J by 3 bases, with 23 bases left in between. For the CDR3, the DNA is TGTGCCAGCAGCACAATTCAGGGGCCCCTTAAATTCTACGAGCAGTACTTC. This sequence encodes CASSTIQGPLKFYEQYF.

The rearrangement links TRBV11-3 to TRBJ2-5; D might be TRBD1 (6 bases). Looked up from germline, CDR1 is SGHNT and CDR2 is YENEEA. The CDR3 sequence is 13 residues long. Between the trimmed V and J ends, which lost 4 bases and 5 bases, there was a span of 11 bases. CDR3 amino acids: CASSSRQEETQYF. CDR3 bases: TGTGCCAGCAGCTCGCGACAGGAGGAGACCCAGTACTTC.

V gene TRBV5-1 combines with J gene TRBJ1-2; the D is unclear. Germline loops: CDR1 SGHRS, CDR2 YFSETQ. The CDR3 is 9 residues long. The V end lost 6 bases, the J end lost 8 bases, and 5 bases lay between the germline ends. This chain's CDR3 is CASKAGYTF. CDR3 in DNA: TGCGCCAGCAAGGCAGGCTACACCTTC. The full variable domain, its missing parts supplied by reference TRBV5-1 and TRBJ1-2, is KAGVTQTPRYLIKTRGQQVTLSCSPISGHRSVSWYQQTPGQGLQFLFEYFSETQRNKGNFPGRFSGRQFSNSRSEMNVSTLELGDSALYLCASKAGYTFGSGTRLTVV.

The CDR3 coding sequence is TGTGCCAGCAGTGCATCAGGGGCGAACACCGGGGAGCTGTTTTTT. This gives the protein CASSASGANTGELFF. The rearrangement joins TRBV6-1 to TRBJ2-2; a weak D match, TRBD1 (6 bases). V was trimmed by 4 bases and J by 0 bases, leaving 9 bases between them. CDR3 length: 15 amino acids. Per germline, CDR1 MNHNS and CDR2 SASEGT.

The sample holds one count of this clone. Other nucleotide sequences from this sample produce the same CDR3. This rearrangement joins TRBV5-4 to TRBJ2-5; the D is unclear. The germline V gene encodes CDR1 SGHNT and CDR2 YYREEE (reference sequence). The CDR3 consists of 13 residues. V gave up 2 bases and J gave up 3 bases, with 8 bases separating them. In nucleotides, the CDR3 is TGTGCCAGCAGCTTAGGACCGAAAGAGACCCAGTACTTC. This gives the protein CASSLGPKETQYF.

The chain carries TRBV2 and TRBJ2-7; 8 positions match TRBD1. V lost 2 bases to trimming and J lost 5 bases; unmatched junction nucleotides: 11. The CDR3 sequence is 16 residues long. Germline V gene lookup returns CDR1 SNHLY and CDR2 FYNNEI. The CDR3 is CASSEISWTGSDEQYF. CDR3 sequence (DNA): TGTGCCAGCAGTGAAATTAGCTGGACAGGGTCGGACGAGCAGTACTTC.

CDR3 sequence reads: CATSRVQNTDTQYF. The CDR3 nucleotides read TGTGCCACCAGCAGAGTTCAGAACACAGATACGCAGTATTTT. The J gene is TRBJ2-3, the V gene TRBV15; D is uncertain. Germline CDR1 is LNHNV and CDR2 is YYDKDF (reference sequence). Trimming cost V 1 base and J 2 bases, with 7 bases left between them. This CDR3 comprises 14 residues.

Points on this clone: This sample includes further DNA sequences coding for the same CDR3. Here the CDR3 reads CASSVSGSGYEQYF. For the CDR3, the DNA is TGTGCCAGCAGCGTTAGCGGGAGTGGTTACGAGCAGTACTTC. This chain links TRBV9 with TRBJ2-7, with 9 bases aligning to TRBD2. There are 14 residues in the CDR3. Germline CDR1 and CDR2: SGDLS and YYNGEE. V gave up 2 bases and J gave up 4 bases; unmatched junction bases: 4.

J is TRBJ2-6 and V is TRBV18; D unclear. V was clipped by 2 bases and J by 0 bases, with 8 bases between them. From germline, CDR1 is KGHSH and CDR2 LQKENI. There are 16 residues in the CDR3. CDR3 residues: CASSPFSHSGANVLTF. The CDR3 DNA reads TGTGCCAGCTCACCATTCAGCCACTCTGGGGCCAACGTCCTGACTTTC.

The chain combines TRBV2 with TRBJ2-7; D possibly corresponds to TRBD1 (5 bases). Germline V gene data show CDR1 as SNHLY and CDR2 as FYNNEI. Trimming took off 7 bases at V and 3 bases at J, with 13 bases between the two ends. The CDR3 totals 13 residues. The CDR3 spells CASTSGQIYEQYF. CDR3 in DNA: TGTGCCAGCACGTCAGGGCAGATCTACGAGCAGTACTTC.

The genes are TRBV5-1 and TRBJ2-7, with D possibly called TRBD1 or TRBD2 (5 bases each). CDR1 and CDR2 from the germline V gene are SGHRS and YFSETQ. The V gene lost 3 bases and the J gene lost 4 bases, with 20 bases spanning the gap. This CDR3 spans 16 amino acids. The CDR3 coding sequence is TGCGCCAGCAGCTCAAAAAGGGACGGGCCTCTTTACGAGCAGTACTTC. Residues: CASSSKRDGPLYEQYF.

The CDR3 sequence is CAISEGMMANYGYTF. The CDR3 DNA follows: TGTGCCATCAGTGAGGGAATGATGGCTAACTATGGCTACACCTTC. The J gene is TRBJ1-2, the V gene TRBV10-3; D unresolved. Per the germline V gene, CDR1 is ENHRY and CDR2 is SYGVKD. This CDR3 region has 15 residues. V dropped 2 bases and J dropped 0 bases, with 10 bases sitting between them.

V is TRBV4-1 and J is TRBJ1-2; no clear D gene. This CDR3 contains 15 residues. V gave up 0 bases and J gave up 3 bases, with 11 bases separating them. The germline gives CDR1 MGHRA, CDR2 YSYEKL. This CDR3 reads CASSQDEGFYYGYTF. The DNA for the CDR3 is TGCGCCAGCAGCCAAGATGAAGGGTTCTACTATGGCTACACCTTC.

The chain uses TRBV14 and TRBJ2-1, with 10 bases aligning to TRBD2. Germline lookup yields CDR1 SGHDN and CDR2 FVKESK. CDR3 length equals 21 residues. V trimming: 4 bases; J trimming: 3 bases; junction bases outside the gene matches: 21. CDR3 nucleotide sequence: TGTGCCAGCAGCCCGACCCCCGGGACTAGCGCCTCAGAGTTTAACTACAATGAGCAGTTCTTC. Amino acid sequence: CASSPTPGTSASEFNYNEQFF.

The chain is built from TRBV14 and TRBJ2-7, with 8 nucleotides matching TRBD1. V trimming: 0 bases; J trimming: 8 bases; junction bases outside the gene matches: 6. The germline CDR1 and CDR2 sequences are SGHDN and FVKESK. This CDR3 is 14 amino acids long. The CDR3 DNA is TGTGCCAGCAGCCAAGATAGGACAGGGAAACAGCAGTACTTC. Translating it yields CASSQDRTGKQQYF.

This clone is a singleton in its sample. The chain uses TRBV7-8 and TRBJ2-7; maybe TRBD2 (6 bases). V shed 5 bases and J shed 0 bases, with 17 bases lying between them. CDR3 length: 16 residues. Per the germline V gene, CDR1 is SGHVS and CDR2 is FQNEAQ. Here the CDR3 reads CASSPFGGMTSYEQYF. The CDR3 nucleotides are TGTGCCAGCAGCCCCTTCGGCGGGATGACCTCCTACGAGCAGTACTTC.